Described below is a single TCR beta chain sequence and its context. Germline V gene data show CDR1 as SGHVS and CDR2 as FQNEAQ. The CDR3 length is 15 residues. V lost 8 bases and J lost 5, with 21 bases in between. This specimen comes from a study of blood T cell repertoires in COVID-19. Per the original methods: Amplification from reference gene primers served as the basis for estimated nucleated cell counts. Sequencing was performed with immunoSEQ multiplex PCR; in TCRdb, only in-frame clones are kept and a portion is missing. D and trimming come from the DNA, and the V and J calls and clone size come from that table. The table lists roughly 700,000 clones, 85% to 90% of them singletons.

The source material was peripheral blood. The TCR comes from a woman younger than 35 with acute or convalescent COVID-19. J is TRBJ1-2 and V is TRBV7-8, with D perhaps TRBD1 (6 bases). CDR3 nucleotides: TGTGCCAGCGTCCCTTCACGGGACACTTTTTATGGCTACACCTTC. Translation gives CASVPSRDTFYGYTF.